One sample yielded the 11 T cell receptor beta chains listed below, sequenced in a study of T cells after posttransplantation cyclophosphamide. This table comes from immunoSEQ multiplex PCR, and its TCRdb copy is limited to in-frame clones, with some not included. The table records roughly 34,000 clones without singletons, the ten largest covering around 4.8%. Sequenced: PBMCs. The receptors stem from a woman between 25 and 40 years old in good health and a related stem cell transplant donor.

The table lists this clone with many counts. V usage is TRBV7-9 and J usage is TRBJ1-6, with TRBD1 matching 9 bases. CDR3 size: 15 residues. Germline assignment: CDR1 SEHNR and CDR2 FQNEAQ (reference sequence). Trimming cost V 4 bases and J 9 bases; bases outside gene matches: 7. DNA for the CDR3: TGTGCCAGCAGCTCGGGACAGGGAAAGGGTTCACCCCTCCACTTT. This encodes CASSSGQGKGSPLHF.

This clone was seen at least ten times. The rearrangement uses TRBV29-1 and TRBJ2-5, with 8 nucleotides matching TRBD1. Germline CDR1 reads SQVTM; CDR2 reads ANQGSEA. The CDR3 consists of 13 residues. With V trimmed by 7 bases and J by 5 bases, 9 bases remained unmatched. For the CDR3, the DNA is TGCAGCGGGCGGACAGGGCAGGGGGAGACCCAGTACTTC. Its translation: CSGRTGQGETQYF.

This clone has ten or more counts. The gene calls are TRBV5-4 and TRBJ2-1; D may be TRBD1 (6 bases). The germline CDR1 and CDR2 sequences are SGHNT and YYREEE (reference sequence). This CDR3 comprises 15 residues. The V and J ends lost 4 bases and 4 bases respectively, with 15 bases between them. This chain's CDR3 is CASSADREEYNEQFF. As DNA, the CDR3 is TGTGCCAGCAGCGCGGACAGAGAGGAATACAATGAGCAGTTCTTC.

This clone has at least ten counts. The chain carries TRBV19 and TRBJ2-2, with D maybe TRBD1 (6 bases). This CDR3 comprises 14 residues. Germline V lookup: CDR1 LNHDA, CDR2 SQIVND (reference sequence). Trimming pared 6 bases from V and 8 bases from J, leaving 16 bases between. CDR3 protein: CASSSGTISGELFF. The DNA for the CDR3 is TGTGCCAGTAGCTCCGGGACAATATCAGGGGAGCTGTTTTTT.

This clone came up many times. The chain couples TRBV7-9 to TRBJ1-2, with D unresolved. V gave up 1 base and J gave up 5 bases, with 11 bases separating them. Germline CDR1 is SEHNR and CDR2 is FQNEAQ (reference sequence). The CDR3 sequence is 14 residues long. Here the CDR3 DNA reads TGTGCCAGCAGCTTAGAGGGCAGCCTGTATGGCTACACCTTC. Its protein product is CASSLEGSLYGYTF.

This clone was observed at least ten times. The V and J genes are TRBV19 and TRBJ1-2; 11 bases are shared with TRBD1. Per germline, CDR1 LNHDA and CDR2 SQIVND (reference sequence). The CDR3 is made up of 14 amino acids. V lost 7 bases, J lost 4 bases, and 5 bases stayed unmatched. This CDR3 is CASTPGQGVYGYTF. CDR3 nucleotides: TGTGCCAGTACCCCGGGACAGGGGGTCTATGGCTACACCTTC.

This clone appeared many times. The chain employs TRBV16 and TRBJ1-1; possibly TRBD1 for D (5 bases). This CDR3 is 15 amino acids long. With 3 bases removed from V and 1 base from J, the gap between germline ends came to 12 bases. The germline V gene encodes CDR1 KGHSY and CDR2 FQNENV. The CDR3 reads CASSQGPGRNTEAFF. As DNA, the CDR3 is TGTGCCAGCAGCCAGGGGCCAGGGAGGAACACTGAAGCTTTCTTT. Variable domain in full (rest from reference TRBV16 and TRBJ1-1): GEEVAQTPKHLVRGEGQKAKLYCAPIKGHSYVFWYQQVLKNEFKFLISFQNENVFDETGMPKERFSAKCLPNSPCSLEIQATKLEDSAVYFCASSQGPGRNTEAFFGQGTRLTVV.

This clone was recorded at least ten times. CDR3 sequence: CASSYLFGNEQFF. CDR3 in DNA: TGTGCCAGCAGTTATTTGTTCGGCAATGAGCAGTTCTTC. The chain carries TRBV6-2 or TRBV6-3 and TRBJ2-1, with D unresolved. The CDR3 runs 13 residues. From germline, CDR1 is MNHEY and CDR2 SVGEGT. Deletions cut 3 bases from V and 6 bases from J, with 9 bases between.

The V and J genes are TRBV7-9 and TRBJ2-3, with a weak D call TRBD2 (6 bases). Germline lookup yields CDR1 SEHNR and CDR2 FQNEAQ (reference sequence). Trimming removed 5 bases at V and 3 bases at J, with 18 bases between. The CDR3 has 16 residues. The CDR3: CASSPQLAGLTDTQYF. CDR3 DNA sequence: TGTGCCAGCAGCCCCCAGCTGGCGGGGTTAACAGATACGCAGTATTTT.

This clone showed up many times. CDR3 nucleotides: TGTGCCAGCTCAGGCAGGGCAAACTATGGCTACACCTTC. As protein: CASSGRANYGYTF. This rearrangement joins TRBV2 to TRBJ1-2; TRBD1 is a possible D gene (5 bases). The germline gives CDR1 SNHLY, CDR2 FYNNEI. The CDR3 runs 13 residues. Between the trimmed V and J ends, which lost 8 bases and 2 bases, there was a span of 12 bases.

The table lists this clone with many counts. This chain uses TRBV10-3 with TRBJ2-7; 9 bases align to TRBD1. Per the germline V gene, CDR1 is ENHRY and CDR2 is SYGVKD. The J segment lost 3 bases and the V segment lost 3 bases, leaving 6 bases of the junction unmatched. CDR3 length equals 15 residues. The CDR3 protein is CAISEGDRAVYEQYF. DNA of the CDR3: TGTGCCATCAGTGAAGGGGACAGGGCCGTCTACGAGCAGTACTTC.